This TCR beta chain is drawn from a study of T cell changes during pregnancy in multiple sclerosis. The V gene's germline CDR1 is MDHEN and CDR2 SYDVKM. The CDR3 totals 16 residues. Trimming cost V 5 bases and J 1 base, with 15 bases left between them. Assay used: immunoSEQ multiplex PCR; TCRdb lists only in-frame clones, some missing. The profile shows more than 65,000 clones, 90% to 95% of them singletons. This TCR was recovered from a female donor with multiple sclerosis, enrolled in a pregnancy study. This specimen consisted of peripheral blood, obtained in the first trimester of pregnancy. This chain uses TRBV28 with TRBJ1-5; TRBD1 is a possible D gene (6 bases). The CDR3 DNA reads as TGTGCCAGCAGTCTTATCCAGGGGAGAAGCAATCAGCCCCAGCATTTT. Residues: CASSLIQGRSNQPQHF.